A single sample gave rise to the 32 T cell receptor beta chains below, sequenced in a study of blood T cell repertoires in COVID-19. TCRdb keeps only in-frame clones here, not all; method: immunoSEQ multiplex PCR. The top ten clones hold 5.5% to 8% of a sample with 120,000 to 150,000 clones, under 90% of them seen once. The sequenced sample consisted of peripheral blood. Receptors originate from a human donor in a cohort sampled during active COVID-19.

As regards this clone: Distinct nucleotide sequences in the sample also encode this CDR3. The CDR3 here is CASSPRQGAPYGYTF. For the CDR3, the DNA is TGTGCCAGCAGCCCAAGACAGGGGGCACCCTATGGCTACACCTTC. The chain uses TRBV7-8 and TRBJ1-2, with TRBD1 identical over 10 bases. V gave up 5 bases and J gave up 4 bases; unmatched junction bases: 7. This CDR3 is built from 15 residues. The germline V gene has CDR1 SGHVS and CDR2 FQNEAQ.

The CDR3 protein is CASGFQRTIQETQYF. Here the CDR3 DNA reads TGTGCTAGTGGTTTCCAGCGGACCATTCAAGAGACCCAGTACTTC. The chain combines TRBV12-5 with TRBJ2-5, with D maybe TRBD2 (5 bases). Germline assignment: CDR1 LGHNT and CDR2 FRNRAP. The ends were cut back, 3 bases at V and 2 bases at J, with 13 bases in the middle. CDR3 length equals 15 residues.

The chain combines TRBV5-6 with TRBJ1-5; D remains ambiguous. The V and J ends lost 2 bases and 2 bases respectively, with 8 bases between them. The germline gives CDR1 SGHDT, CDR2 YYEEEE. The CDR3 length is 14 residues. CDR3 sequence: CASSFGFRNQPQHF. The CDR3 coding sequence is TGTGCCAGCAGCTTCGGGTTTCGCAATCAGCCCCAGCATTTT.

The CDR3 spells CATSRDTGAYGYTF. Here the CDR3 DNA reads TGTGCCACCAGCAGAGATACAGGGGCCTATGGCTACACCTTC. V usage is TRBV15 and J usage is TRBJ1-2, with TRBD1 matching over 7 bases. Germline CDR1 and CDR2: LNHNV and YYDKDF (reference sequence). This CDR3 region has 14 residues. J gave up 4 bases and V 0 bases, and 2 bases lay outside the gene matches.

The chain employs TRBV19 and TRBJ1-2; D possibly corresponds to TRBD1 (6 bases). V shed 7 bases and J shed 2 bases, with 14 bases lying between them. From germline, CDR1 is LNHDA and CDR2 SQIVND (reference sequence). This CDR3 is 14 amino acids long. The CDR3 DNA is TGTGCCAGTAAAGCACAGGGTGGGAACTATGGCTACACCTTC. It codes for CASKAQGGNYGYTF.

The chain couples TRBV6-5 to TRBJ1-1; D remains ambiguous. V was cut by 6 bases and J by 0 bases, with 11 bases left in between. Germline lookup yields CDR1 MNHEY and CDR2 SVGAGI. The CDR3 sequence is 14 residues long. The CDR3 loop is CASRPLEVNTEAFF. DNA for the CDR3: TGTGCCAGCAGGCCGCTAGAGGTGAACACTGAAGCTTTCTTT.

The chain links TRBV10-1 to TRBJ1-5; D possibly corresponds to TRBD1 (6 bases). Germline loops: CDR1 WNHNN, CDR2 SYGVQD (reference sequence). The CDR3 extends over 16 amino acids. V lost 5 bases and J lost 0, with 14 bases in between. DNA of the CDR3: TGCGCCAGCAGTTTCGACAGGCCAAATAGCAATCAGCCCCAGCATTTT. Amino acid sequence: CASSFDRPNSNQPQHF.

The chain recombines TRBV6-5 with TRBJ2-5; 11 nucleotides align to TRBD2. Germline V gene sequence: CDR1 MNHEY, CDR2 SVGAGI. CDR3 length: 15 amino acids. Germline trimming cut 5 bases from V and 2 bases from J; bases unmatched to any gene: 4. This chain's CDR3 is CASSRRLAGQETQYF. The CDR3, as DNA: TGTGCCAGCAGTCGCAGACTAGCGGGGCAAGAGACCCAGTACTTC.

The chain combines TRBV12-3 or TRBV12-4 with TRBJ1-1, with D possibly TRBD1 on 5 matching bases. The CDR3 runs 11 residues. V lost 5 bases and J 9 bases, leaving 10 bases between the germline ends. The CDR3 protein is CASSRRTQAFF. The CDR3 nucleotides read TGTGCCAGCAGTCGTAGGACACAAGCTTTCTTT.

The V gene is TRBV5-1, the J gene TRBJ2-7; D unresolved. Trimming took off 0 bases at V and 0 bases at J, with 7 bases between the two ends. The CDR3 runs to 14 residues. Germline V CDR1 and CDR2: SGHRS, YFSETQ. In DNA form, the CDR3 reads TGCGCCAGCAGCTTGGCACAGAACTCCTACGAGCAGTACTTC. It codes for CASSLAQNSYEQYF.

V is TRBV7-9 and J is TRBJ2-7; D may be TRBD1 (6 bases). The CDR3 runs to 14 residues. Germline V gene sequence: CDR1 SEHNR, CDR2 FQNEAQ (reference sequence). Trimming shortened V by 3 bases and J by 6 bases, and 15 bases separated the two germline ends. CDR3 protein: CASSFVQGSSEQYF. The CDR3 nucleotides read TGTGCCAGCAGCTTCGTACAGGGCTCTTCCGAGCAGTACTTC.

The chain links TRBV10-3 to TRBJ1-1; tentative D call: TRBD1 (6 bases). CDR1 and CDR2 from the germline V gene are ENHRY and SYGVKD. Trimming left V 2 bases short and J 1 base short, with 11 bases between. This CDR3 comprises 15 residues. This CDR3 is CAISERGGPNTEAFF. The CDR3 DNA sequence: TGTGCCATCAGTGAGAGGGGGGGACCGAACACTGAAGCTTTCTTT.

The chain recombines TRBV4-1 with TRBJ2-5; 7 bases line up with TRBD1. CDR1 and CDR2 from the germline V gene are MGHRA and YSYEKL. CDR3 length: 15 amino acids. V was pared by 0 bases and J by 5 bases, with 6 bases of the junction left unmatched. The CDR3 coding sequence is TGCGCCAGCAGCCAAGATGAAAGGGGGCGGGAGACCCAGTACTTC. Translated: CASSQDERGRETQYF.

The rearrangement joins TRBV4-3 to TRBJ2-7, with 7 bases that match TRBD2. In germline, CDR1 is LGHNA, CDR2 YSLEER. V shed 8 bases and J 4 bases; nucleotides not matched to a gene: 11. The CDR3 loop spans 14 amino acids. Here the CDR3 reads CASFLWEREYEQYF. The CDR3 coding sequence is TGCGCCAGCTTTCTCTGGGAGCGGGAATACGAGCAGTACTTC.

The V and J genes are TRBV5-6 and TRBJ2-3; the D gene is possibly TRBD2 (5 bases). The CDR3 has 13 residues. Looked up from germline, CDR1 is SGHDT and CDR2 is YYEEEE. V dropped 5 bases and J dropped 6 bases, with 13 bases sitting between them. CDR3 nucleotides: TGTGCCAGCAGGGAGGTCAGGCGGGATACGCAGTATTTT. Protein: CASREVRRDTQYF.

This clone occurred a few times. V is TRBV5-1 and J is TRBJ1-1; D might be TRBD1 (6 bases). The CDR3 spans 14 residues. Germline V gene lookup returns CDR1 SGHRS and CDR2 YFSETQ. The V end lost 0 bases, the J end lost 1 base, and 7 bases lay between the germline ends. CDR3: CASSLEGGNTEAFF. The CDR3 DNA follows: TGCGCCAGCAGCTTGGAAGGGGGGAACACTGAAGCTTTCTTT.

This chain joins TRBV5-5 and TRBJ2-1, with 10 positions matching TRBD1. Germline CDR1 is SGHKS and CDR2 is YYEKEE (reference sequence). The CDR3 extends over 14 amino acids. Trimming cost V 3 bases and J 8 bases; bases outside gene matches: 5. CDR3 amino acids: CASSWGQGRHEQFF. The CDR3 region has the DNA TGTGCCAGCAGCTGGGGACAGGGGCGGCATGAGCAGTTCTTC.

The V gene is TRBV4-3, the J gene TRBJ2-1, with 9 bases matching TRBD2. This CDR3 comprises 17 residues. The germline gives CDR1 LGHNA, CDR2 YSLEER. J lost 6 bases, V lost 0 bases, and 9 bases had no gene match. The CDR3 here is CASSQEVVAGAINEQFF. Here the CDR3 DNA reads TGCGCCAGCAGCCAAGAAGTAGTAGCGGGGGCGATCAATGAGCAGTTCTTC.

V usage is TRBV12-3 or TRBV12-4 and J usage is TRBJ1-5, with D maybe TRBD1 (5 bases). CDR3 length: 11 amino acids. V was cut by 2 bases and J by 15 bases, with 11 bases left in between. The CDR3 region is CASSLRGSLHF. The CDR3, as DNA: TGTGCCAGCAGTTTAAGGGGTTCTTTGCATTTT.

The chain has TRBV9 and TRBJ1-1, with 7 bases matching TRBD1. Germline CDR1 is SGDLS and CDR2 is YYNGEE. Germline trimming cut 0 bases from V and 8 bases from J; bases unmatched to any gene: 4. The CDR3 is 13 residues long. CDR3: CASSVADRTEAFF. The CDR3 nucleotides are TGTGCCAGCAGCGTAGCGGACAGGACAGAAGCTTTCTTT.

In its sample, this clone was seen once. V is TRBV27 and J is TRBJ2-3; 14 bases are shared with TRBD2. From germline, CDR1 is MNHEY and CDR2 SMNVEV (reference sequence). V lost 3 bases to trimming and J lost 4 bases; unmatched junction nucleotides: 15. The CDR3 runs to 20 residues. The CDR3 DNA is TGTGCCAGCAGTTTTACGAGACTAGCGGGGGGGCCCGGCACAGCAGATACGCAGTATTTT. Amino acid sequence: CASSFTRLAGGPGTADTQYF.

The chain uses TRBV19 and TRBJ2-5, with TRBD2 as a possible D gene (5 bases). CDR1 and CDR2 from the germline V gene are LNHDA and SQIVND (reference sequence). This CDR3 contains 14 residues. With 3 bases removed from V and 3 bases from J, the gap between germline ends came to 11 bases. Here the CDR3 DNA reads TGTGCCAGTAGTATCGGACTGTTGGAAGAGACCCAGTACTTC. This encodes CASSIGLLEETQYF.

The rearrangement links TRBV12-3 or TRBV12-4 to TRBJ1-1, with D perhaps matching TRBD1 (5 bases). Trimming stripped 5 bases from V and 4 bases from J, with 8 bases between. The CDR3 sequence is 12 residues long. CDR3: CASSGGGTEAFF. The DNA for the CDR3 is TGTGCCAGCAGTGGGGGAGGCACTGAAGCTTTCTTT.

The gene calls are TRBV29-1 and TRBJ1-5; D is ambiguous. This CDR3 is built from 13 residues. The V end was cut by 5 bases, the J end by 3 bases, with 11 bases between. Germline V gives CDR1 SQVTM, CDR2 ANQGSEA. The CDR3: CSVSQDYNQPQHF. The CDR3 DNA is TGCAGCGTTTCTCAAGACTACAATCAGCCCCAGCATTTT.

The chain carries TRBV7-2 and TRBJ1-2; D uncertain. CDR1 is SGHTA and CDR2 is FQGNSA in the germline V gene. Trimming took 4 bases from V and 7 from J, leaving 10 bases between them. The CDR3 runs to 12 residues. CDR3 nucleotide sequence: TGTGCCAGCAGCTCTACCCCTGGTGGCTACACCTTC. This codes for CASSSTPGGYTF.

The chain employs TRBV18 and TRBJ2-7, with D possibly being TRBD2 (5 bases). CDR3 length equals 12 residues. Germline V CDR1 and CDR2: KGHSH, LQKENI. V was pared by 4 bases and J by 5 bases, with 9 bases between. CDR3: CASSLEGNEQYF. CDR3 DNA sequence: TGTGCCAGCTCACTCGAGGGAAACGAGCAGTACTTC.

The chain carries TRBV2 and TRBJ2-5; TRBD2 agrees at 15 bases. The CDR3 is made up of 18 amino acids. Germline values: CDR1 SNHLY, CDR2 FYNNEI. Trimming took 6 bases from V and 5 from J; bases not matched to a gene: 13. The CDR3 DNA follows: TGTGCCAGCAGGACCGGACTAGCGGGGGGGTTTTTACGGGAGACCCAGTACTTC. This gives the protein CASRTGLAGGFLRETQYF.

This clone occurred a few times. V is TRBV10-3 and J is TRBJ1-2; TRBD1 matches 12 bases. The junction had 14 bases not matched to a gene; V was cut back by 8 bases and J by 7 bases. CDR1 is ENHRY, CDR2 SYGVKD, per germline. CDR3 length: 16 amino acids. CDR3 nucleotides: TGTGCCATCGGGGCCGGGACAGGGGGCGAACTAGGTGGCTACACCTTC. It specifies CAIGAGTGGELGGYTF.

The rearrangement uses TRBV6-6 and TRBJ2-7; TRBD1 matches 8 bases. There are 14 residues in the CDR3. The germline gives CDR1 MNHNY, CDR2 SVGAGI (reference sequence). Trimming at V came to 6 bases and at J to 1 base, leaving 5 bases not matched to a gene. The DNA of the CDR3 is TGTGCCAGCAGATTACAGGGGGATTCCTACGAGCAGTACTTC. Translating it yields CASRLQGDSYEQYF.

The chain carries TRBV19 and TRBJ1-2; TRBD1 might be the D (5 bases). Per the germline V gene, CDR1 is LNHDA and CDR2 is SQIVND (reference sequence). The CDR3 spans 14 residues. Trimming cost V 4 bases and J 8 bases, with 17 bases left between them. CDR3: CASSTSPAGRGYTF. CDR3 nucleotide sequence: TGTGCCAGTAGTACCTCCCCGGCAGGGCGCGGCTACACCTTC.

The chain combines TRBV19 with TRBJ2-2, with D maybe TRBD2 (6 bases). Germline assignment: CDR1 LNHDA and CDR2 SQIVND (reference sequence). The CDR3 extends over 14 amino acids. V was cut by 6 bases and J by 5 bases, with 13 bases left in between. The CDR3 coding sequence is TGTGCCAGTAGCATTTTGGGGAGGACCGGGGAGCTGTTTTTT. Translating gives CASSILGRTGELFF.

The CDR3, as DNA: TGTGCCAGCAGCAAATTAGACCGCCCCCGGGACAGAACCCCGTGGGGGTTAAACACTGAAGCTTTCTTT. Translation gives CASSKLDRPRDRTPWGLNTEAFF. The genes are TRBV21-1 and TRBJ1-1; TRBD1 is taken as the D call from the table, unchecked against the DNA. TRBV21-1 is a documented pseudogene. CDR3 length: 23 residues.